The 5 T cell receptor beta chains in this list originate from one sample, sequenced in a study of cytomegalovirus exposure and HLA in healthy donors. Libraries were prepared by immunoSEQ multiplex PCR; TCRdb keeps only in-frame clonotypes and omits some of them. Of 100,000 to 150,000 clones in the sample, about 96% were seen once. Sequencing was performed on PBMCs. These receptors were collected from a man aged 18 to 30 in good health and CMV-seronegative.

The chain joins TRBV28 to TRBJ2-5; D might be TRBD1 (7 bases). From germline, CDR1 is MDHEN and CDR2 SYDVKM. V was trimmed by 5 bases and J by 2 bases, leaving 15 bases between them. This CDR3 is built from 15 residues. The CDR3 loop is CASSQHRGGQETQYF. The CDR3 DNA reads TGTGCCAGCAGTCAGCACAGGGGAGGTCAAGAGACCCAGTACTTC.

This chain links TRBV7-6 with TRBJ2-2; D may be TRBD2 (5 bases). CDR1 SGHVS and CDR2 FNYEAQ come from the germline V gene. Trimming removed 0 bases at V and 5 bases at J, with 7 bases between. The CDR3 runs to 14 residues. The CDR3 DNA follows: TGTGCCAGCAGCTTAGCCCCGGGGACCGGGGAGCTGTTTTTT. Protein sequence: CASSLAPGTGELFF. The variable domain in full, completed from reference TRBV7-6 and TRBJ2-2, reads GAGVSQSPRYKVTKRGQDVALRCDPISGHVSLYWYRQALGQGPEFLTYFNYEAQQDKSGLPNDRFSAERPEGSISTLTIQRTEQRDSAMYRCASSLAPGTGELFFGEGSRLTVL.

In DNA, the CDR3 is TGTGCCAGCAGCTTCACAGGGGGCCCGGATGAGCAGTTCTTC. This sequence encodes CASSFTGGPDEQFF. The chain employs TRBV7-3 and TRBJ2-1; 9 bases agree with TRBD1. V lost 3 bases and J lost 8; bases outside the gene matches: 5. The germline V gene encodes CDR1 SGHTA and CDR2 FQGTGA. This CDR3 region has 14 residues.

V is TRBV18 and J is TRBJ2-2; a weak D match, TRBD2 (5 bases). CDR3 length equals 15 residues. Between the trimmed V and J ends, which lost 2 bases and 0 bases, there was a span of 7 bases. CDR1 is KGHSH, CDR2 LQKENI, per germline. The CDR3 region has the DNA TGTGCCAGCTCACCAACTAGTACGAACACCGGGGAGCTGTTTTTT. It translates to CASSPTSTNTGELFF.

The chain recombines TRBV28 with TRBJ2-2; TRBD2 matches 14 bases. The ends lost 5 bases at V and 4 bases at J; junction bases unmatched: 12. The CDR3 contains 19 residues. The germline gives CDR1 MDHEN, CDR2 SYDVKM. In DNA, the CDR3 is TGTGCCAGCAGTGCAATACTGACTAGCGGGAGGGCCGGCACCGGGGAGCTGTTTTTT. As protein: CASSAILTSGRAGTGELFF.